A single sample is the source of the 18 T cell receptor beta chains below, sequenced in a study of identifying expanded T cells in peripheral blood. Here immunoSEQ multiplex PCR was the method, and the copy in TCRdb shows in-frame clones only, minus some. The profile covers 100,000 to 150,000 clones, with 75% to 90% appearing a single time and about 8% taken by the ten largest. Material for sequencing was blood. These receptors were obtained from a person between 18 and 75 years old in good health.

The gene calls are TRBV21-1 and TRBJ1-1; the table's D call, TRBD1, has no DNA check behind it. TRBV21-1 corresponds to a pseudogene. This CDR3 region has 15 residues. This CDR3 is CASSKVTRKNTEAFF. The CDR3 DNA follows: TGTGCCAGCAGCAAAGTAACCAGGAAGAACACTGAAGCTTTCTTT.

V usage is TRBV29-1 and J usage is TRBJ1-1; D may be TRBD1 (6 bases). The CDR3 consists of 13 residues. V lost 6 bases and J 1 base, leaving 12 bases between the germline ends. The germline V gene encodes CDR1 SQVTM and CDR2 ANQGSEA. CDR3: CSVWGLRNTEAFF. The CDR3 DNA follows: TGCAGCGTATGGGGGCTACGGAACACTGAAGCTTTCTTT.

J is TRBJ2-1 and V is TRBV7-3; 9 nucleotides match TRBD2. V gave up 3 bases and J gave up 7 bases; unmatched junction bases: 7. From germline, CDR1 is SGHTA and CDR2 FQGTGA. The CDR3 length is 15 residues. The CDR3 region is CASSFGTSITNEQFF. The CDR3 region has the DNA TGTGCCAGCAGCTTCGGGACTAGCATAACTAATGAGCAGTTCTTC. The full variable domain, with the rest looked up from reference TRBV7-3 and TRBJ2-1, is GAGVSQTPSNKVTEKGKYVELRCDPISGHTALYWYRQSLGQGPEFLIYFQGTGAADDSGLPNDRFFAVRPEGSVSTLKIQRTERGDSAVYLCASSFGTSITNEQFFGPGTRLTVL.

The V gene is TRBV21-1, the J gene TRBJ2-1; the table's D call of TRBD2 was not tested on the DNA. TRBV21-1 is designated a pseudogene. There are 15 residues in the CDR3. Here the CDR3 DNA reads TGTGCCAGCAGTCAAAGGCGGATCGGGTACAATGAGCAGTTCTTC. Amino acids: CASSQRRIGYNEQFF.

This rearrangement joins TRBV5-6 to TRBJ1-2, with 7 bases lining up with TRBD1. The ends lost 2 bases at V and 6 bases at J; junction bases unmatched: 10. The CDR3 consists of 15 residues. Germline V gives CDR1 SGHDT, CDR2 YYEEEE. The CDR3 coding sequence is TGTGCCAGCAGCTTTATGGCAGGGGGTTTGAATGGCTACACCTTC. Its protein product is CASSFMAGGLNGYTF. Looking up the rest from reference TRBV5-6 and TRBJ1-2 gives the full variable domain: DAGVTQSPTHLIKTRGQQVTLRCSPKSGHDTVSWYQQALGQGPQFIFQYYEEEERQRGNFPDRFSGHQFPNYSSELNVNALLLGDSALYLCASSFMAGGLNGYTFGSGTRLTVV.

The chain employs TRBV30 and TRBJ1-2; D gene ambiguous. The CDR3 has 10 residues. From germline, CDR1 is GTSNPN and CDR2 SVGIG (reference sequence). Trimming left V 2 bases short and J 8 bases short, with 6 bases between. CDR3 bases: TGTGCCTGGAGTCAGGTGGGCTACACCTTC. Translated: CAWSQVGYTF.

The V call is TRBV11-2, the J call TRBJ1-1; TRBD1 is a possible D gene (5 bases). The ends were cut back, 5 bases at V and 1 base at J, with 5 bases in the middle. Germline assignment: CDR1 SGHAT and CDR2 FQNNGV. The CDR3 runs to 12 residues. The CDR3 region is CASSRGNTEAFF. Here the CDR3 DNA reads TGTGCCAGCAGCAGGGGGAACACTGAAGCTTTCTTT.

The chain couples TRBV11-2 to TRBJ1-1; a weak D match, TRBD1 (5 bases). Germline CDR1 is SGHAT and CDR2 is FQNNGV. This CDR3 is 14 amino acids long. Trimming removed 10 bases from V and 5 bases from J, with 20 bases in between. CDR3 in amino acids: CATNRQIGGTEAFF. The CDR3 nucleotides read TGTGCCACCAATAGGCAGATTGGGGGTACTGAAGCTTTCTTT.

This clone was observed once. The genes are TRBV6-1 and TRBJ1-2, with D maybe TRBD1 (5 bases). V dropped 0 bases and J dropped 7 bases, with 12 bases sitting between them. The CDR3 consists of 14 residues. Germline values: CDR1 MNHNS, CDR2 SASEGT. The CDR3 here is CASSEAQGRIGYTF. For the CDR3, the DNA is TGTGCCAGCAGTGAAGCGCAGGGTCGGATTGGCTACACCTTC.

The chain carries TRBV18 and TRBJ2-1; 10 bases match TRBD1. Germline V gene sequence: CDR1 KGHSH, CDR2 LQKENI. The CDR3 contains 15 residues. The J segment lost 7 bases and the V segment lost 2 bases, leaving 5 bases of the junction unmatched. DNA for the CDR3: TGTGCCAGCTCACCAAGACAGGGGGCTGGTAATGAGCAGTTCTTC. Its protein product is CASSPRQGAGNEQFF. Full variable domain (outside the CDR3, taken from reference TRBV18 and TRBJ2-1): NAGVMQNPRHLVRRRGQEARLRCSPMKGHSHVYWYRQLPEEGLKFMVYLQKENIIDESGMPKERFSAEFPKEGPSILRIQQVVRGDSAAYFCASSPRQGAGNEQFFGPGTRLTVL.

The chain recombines TRBV7-9 with TRBJ1-1; D may be TRBD1 (5 bases). V was shortened by 6 bases and J by 5 bases, with 10 bases between the two germline ends. Germline CDR1 and CDR2: SEHNR and FQNEAQ (reference sequence). This CDR3 is 12 amino acids long. CDR3 sequence reads: CASSHQGTEAFF. As DNA, the CDR3 is TGTGCCAGCAGTCATCAGGGAACTGAAGCTTTCTTT.

The chain is built from TRBV4-1 and TRBJ2-7; D may be TRBD2 (6 bases). CDR3 length: 16 residues. V gave up 0 bases and J gave up 3 bases, with 15 bases separating them. The germline CDR1 and CDR2 sequences are MGHRA and YSYEKL. The CDR3 protein is CASSQEPGTVLYEQYF. In DNA form, the CDR3 reads TGCGCCAGCAGCCAAGAACCGGGGACTGTCCTCTACGAGCAGTACTTC.

The chain recombines TRBV9 with TRBJ2-3; TRBD1 aligns across 9 bases. CDR3 length: 14 amino acids. Germline V lookup: CDR1 SGDLS, CDR2 YYNGEE. With V trimmed by 2 bases and J by 8 bases, 6 bases remained unmatched. The chain's CDR3 is CASSVGQGLLTQYF. CDR3 DNA: TGTGCCAGCAGCGTGGGACAGGGTCTACTTACGCAGTATTTT.

The chain recombines TRBV25-1 with TRBJ2-5, with 7 bases matching TRBD2. The V gene end was trimmed by 4 bases and the J gene end by 4 bases; junction bases not matched to a gene: 9. This CDR3 contains 15 residues. CDR1 MGHDK and CDR2 SYGVNS come from the germline V gene. The CDR3 DNA reads TGTGCCAGCAGTGTTCGGGCAGGGAGGGGAGAGACCCAGTACTTC. Protein sequence: CASSVRAGRGETQYF.

This clone showed up just a few times. This chain uses TRBV19 with TRBJ1-5; D uncertain. Trimming left V 4 bases short and J 3 bases short, with 16 bases between. Germline CDR1 LNHDA, CDR2 SQIVND (reference sequence). This CDR3 is built from 16 residues. The CDR3 nucleotides are TGTGCCAGTAGTACGGTGGCCTCTCCCCTCAATCAGCCCCAGCATTTT. Protein: CASSTVASPLNQPQHF.

The V and J genes are TRBV2 and TRBJ2-1, with a possible D match to TRBD1 (6 bases). The CDR3 runs 16 residues. Germline lookup yields CDR1 SNHLY and CDR2 FYNNEI. Trimming took off 6 bases at V and 0 bases at J, with 15 bases between the two ends. The CDR3: CASRNRVWSSYNEQFF. The CDR3 nucleotides read TGTGCCAGCAGGAACAGGGTCTGGAGCTCCTACAATGAGCAGTTCTTC.

The J gene is TRBJ1-1, the V gene TRBV6-1, with 7 bases identical to TRBD1. The CDR3 sequence is 13 residues long. V shed 7 bases and J 7 bases; nucleotides not matched to a gene: 9. CDR1 and CDR2 (germline): MNHNS, SASEGT. Written as DNA, the CDR3 is TGTGCCAGCACCGTTGGACAGGTCCGTGAAGCTTTCTTT. It codes for CASTVGQVREAFF.

The V and J genes are TRBV28 and TRBJ2-1, with TRBD1 as a possible D gene (6 bases). V was trimmed by 10 bases and J by 8 bases, leaving 12 bases between them. The CDR3 has 11 residues. Germline V gene sequence: CDR1 MDHEN, CDR2 SYDVKM. The CDR3 protein is CATSQGYEQFF. The CDR3 DNA sequence: TGTGCCACCTCACAGGGTTATGAGCAGTTCTTC. The full variable domain, completed using reference TRBV28 and TRBJ2-1, is DVKVTQSSRYLVKRTGEKVFLECVQDMDHENMFWYRQDPGLGLRLIYFSYDVKMKEKGDIPEGYSVSREKKERFSLILESASTNQTSMYLCATSQGYEQFFGPGTRLTVL.